This T cell receptor beta chain was retrieved from a study of T cells in Graves' hyperthyroidism and ophthalmopathy. Study-wide results and limits: The model's output predicted ophthalmopathy at a median of about 6.5 months prior to onset.

J gave up 5 bases and V 6 bases, and 8 bases lay outside the gene matches. CDR1 and CDR2 from the germline V gene are DFQATT and SNEGSKA (reference sequence). The CDR3 has 13 residues. Amplification of TCR beta CDR3 regions was performed using RNA transcripts as template. A set of HTBI primers served as the primers for a first-round RT-PCR of the TCR CDR3. TCRdb used MiXCR to reprocess the multiplex PCR reads, holding one entry per CDR3 protein. Counted here are some 770,000 distinct CDR3 sequences, about 16% occurring once; the ten biggest clones make up under 9.5%. This clonotype was picked up many times. What it binds is not known.

The sequence came from a man aged 18 to 29 with Graves' hyperthyroidism. Material: blood. The chain uses TRBV20-1 and TRBJ2-3; TRBD2 matches 7 bases. This CDR3 reads CSARDAGVDTQYF. CDR3 in DNA: TGCAGTGCCCGGGATGCGGGAGTAGATACGCAGTATTTT.